The present entry profiles one T cell receptor (beta chain) with its context. Its antigen remains unknown. Assay used: immunoSEQ multiplex PCR; TCRdb lists only in-frame clones, some missing. Of 260,000 or so clones in the sample, around nine tenths were seen once. The record originates from a study of cytomegalovirus exposure and HLA in healthy donors. Overall study findings and caveats: The study flagged fewer than 200 TCR beta chains as cytomegalovirus-associated. The tendency of first-cohort TCR clusters to co-occur in the 120 or so validation repertoires emerged from a later analysis.

V was pared by 3 bases and J by 2 bases, with 12 bases between. The germline CDR1 and CDR2 sequences are SGDLS and YYNGEE. CDR3 size: 15 residues. The origin of this receptor is a woman aged 18-29 years in good health and CMV-seronegative. The sample taken for sequencing was PBMCs. The J gene is TRBJ2-1, the V gene TRBV9; a possible D gene is TRBD1 (6 bases). The CDR3 reads CASSGGQRAYNEQFF. The CDR3 DNA sequence: TGTGCCAGCAGCGGAGGACAGCGAGCCTACAATGAGCAGTTCTTC.